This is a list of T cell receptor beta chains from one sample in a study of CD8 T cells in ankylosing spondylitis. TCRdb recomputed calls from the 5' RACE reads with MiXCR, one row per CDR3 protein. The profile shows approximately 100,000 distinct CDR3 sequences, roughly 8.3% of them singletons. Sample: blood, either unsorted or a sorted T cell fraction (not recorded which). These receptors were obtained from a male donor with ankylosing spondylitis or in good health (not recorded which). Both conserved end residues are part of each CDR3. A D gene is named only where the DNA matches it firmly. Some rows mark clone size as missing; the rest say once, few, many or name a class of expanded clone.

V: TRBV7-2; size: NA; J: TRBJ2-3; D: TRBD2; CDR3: CASSFSGLGSDTQYF; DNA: TGTGCCAGCAGCTTTTCCGGACTAGGGAGTGATACGCAGTATTTT
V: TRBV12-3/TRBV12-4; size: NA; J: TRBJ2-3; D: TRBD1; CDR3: CASRSLGQGDTDTQYF; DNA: TGTGCCAGCAGATCTCTCGGACAGGGGGACACAGATACGCAGTATTTT
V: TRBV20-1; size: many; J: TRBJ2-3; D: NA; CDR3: CSASHGVENTQYF; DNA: TGCAGTGCTAGCCACGGCGTAGAGAATACGCAGTATTTT
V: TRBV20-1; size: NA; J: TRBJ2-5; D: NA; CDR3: CSARGGTGTLETQYF; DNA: TGCAGTGCTAGAGGAGGGACCGGGACCCTCGAGACCCAGTACTTC
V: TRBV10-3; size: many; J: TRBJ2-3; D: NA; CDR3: CAISTGQPSTDTQYF; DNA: TGTGCCATCAGTACCGGACAGCCTAGCACAGATACGCAGTATTTT
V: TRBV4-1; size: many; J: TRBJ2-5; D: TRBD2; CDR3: CASSQVSGGQETQYF; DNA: TGCGCCAGCAGCCAAGTTAGCGGGGGCCAAGAGACCCAGTACTTC
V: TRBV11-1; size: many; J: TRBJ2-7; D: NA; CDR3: CASSLAVAGPQVDTYEQYF; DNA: TGTGCCAGCAGCTTAGCGGTCGCGGGCCCGCAGGTAGACACCTACGAGCAGTACTTC
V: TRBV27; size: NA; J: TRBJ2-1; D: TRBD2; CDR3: CASSLLAGVPSSYNEQFF; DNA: TGTGCCAGCAGTTTACTAGCGGGGGTTCCCAGCTCCTACAATGAGCAGTTCTTC
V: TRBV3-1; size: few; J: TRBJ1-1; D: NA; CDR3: CASSQAGTPKIEAFF; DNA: TGTGCCAGCAGCCAAGCAGGGACACCGAAAATTGAAGCTTTCTTT
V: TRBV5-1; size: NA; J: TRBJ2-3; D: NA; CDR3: CASSFTIQDTDTQYF; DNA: TGCGCCAGCAGCTTCACAATTCAAGACACAGATACGCAGTATTTT
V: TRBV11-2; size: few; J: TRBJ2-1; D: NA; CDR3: CASSLEGWSNEQFF; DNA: TGTGCCAGCAGCTTAGAGGGATGGTCAAATGAGCAGTTCTTC
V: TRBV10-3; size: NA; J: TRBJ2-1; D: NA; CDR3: CAISEGGSFNEQFF; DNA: TGTGCCATCAGTGAGGGAGGGTCTTTCAATGAGCAGTTCTTC
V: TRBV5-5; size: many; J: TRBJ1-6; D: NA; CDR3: CASSLDSTYNSPLHF; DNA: TGTGCCAGCAGCTTAGACAGTACCTATAATTCACCCCTCCACTTT
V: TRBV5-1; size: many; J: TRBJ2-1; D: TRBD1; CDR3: CASSLDRGDMSEQFF; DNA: TGCGCCAGCAGCTTGGACAGGGGGGATATGTCTGAGCAGTTCTTC
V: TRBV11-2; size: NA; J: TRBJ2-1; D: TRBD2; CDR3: CASSRSGIGGRAADEQFF; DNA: TGTGCCAGCAGCAGGAGCGGGATCGGCGGGAGGGCCGCGGATGAGCAGTTCTTC
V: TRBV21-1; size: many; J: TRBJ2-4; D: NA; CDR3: CASSKSNKRGRDIQYF; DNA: TGTGCCAGCAGCAAAAGTAATAAAAGGGGTCGAGACATTCAGTACTTC
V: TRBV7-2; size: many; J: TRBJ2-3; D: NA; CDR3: CASSFRGAGRDTQYF; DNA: TGTGCCAGCAGCTTTCGCGGGGCGGGGAGAGATACGCAGTATTTT
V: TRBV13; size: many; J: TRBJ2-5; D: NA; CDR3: CASSLAPRGQETQYF; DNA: TGTGCCAGCAGTCTAGCACCGCGGGGTCAAGAGACCCAGTACTTC
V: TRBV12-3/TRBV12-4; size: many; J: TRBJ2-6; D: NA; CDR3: CASSTLGPTGANVLTF; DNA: TGTGCCAGCAGTACCCTTGGGCCCACGGGGGCCAACGTCCTGACTTTC
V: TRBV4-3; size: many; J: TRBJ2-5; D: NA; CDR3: CASSQDRPGSQYF; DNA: TGCGCCAGCAGCCAAGATCGTCCCGGGTCCCAGTACTTC
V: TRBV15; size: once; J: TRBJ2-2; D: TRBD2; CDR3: CATSVTSGWSTGELFF; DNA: TGTGCCACCAGCGTGACTAGCGGTTGGAGCACCGGGGAGCTGTTTTTT
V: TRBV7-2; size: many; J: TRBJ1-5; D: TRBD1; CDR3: CASSFRQGEGQPQHF; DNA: TGTGCCAGCAGCTTTCGACAGGGGGAAGGTCAGCCCCAGCATTTT
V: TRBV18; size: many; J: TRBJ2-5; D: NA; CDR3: CASSPRGSEETQYF; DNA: TGTGCCAGCTCACCACGGGGCAGCGAAGAGACCCAGTACTTC
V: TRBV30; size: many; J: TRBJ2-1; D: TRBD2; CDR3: CAWSVAVGTKVEQFF; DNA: TGTGCCTGGAGTGTAGCCGTCGGGACTAAGGTTGAGCAGTTCTTC
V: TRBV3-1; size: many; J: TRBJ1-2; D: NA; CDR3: CASSQEGAGGYTF; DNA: TGTGCCAGCAGCCAAGAGGGCGCAGGCGGCTACACCTTC
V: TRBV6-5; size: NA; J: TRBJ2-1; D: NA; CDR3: CASSYVGRGGYNEQFF; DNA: TGTGCCAGCAGTTACGTCGGGCGGGGTGGGTACAATGAGCAGTTCTTC
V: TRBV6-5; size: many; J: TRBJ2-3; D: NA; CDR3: CASSYSLPSRDTQYF; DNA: TGTGCCAGCAGTTACTCGCTACCTAGCCGAGATACGCAGTATTTT
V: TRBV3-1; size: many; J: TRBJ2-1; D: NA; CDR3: CACSQEPVGAFYNEQFF; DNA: TGTGCCTGCTCCCAAGAACCCGTCGGGGCCTTTTACAATGAGCAGTTCTTC
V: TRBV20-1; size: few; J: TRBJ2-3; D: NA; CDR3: CSARVALTDTQYF; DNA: TGCAGTGCTAGAGTAGCACTCACAGATACGCAGTATTTT
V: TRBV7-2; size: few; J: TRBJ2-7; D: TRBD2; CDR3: CASSPIAGTYEQYF; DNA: TGTGCCAGCAGCCCGATAGCGGGGACCTACGAGCAGTACTTC
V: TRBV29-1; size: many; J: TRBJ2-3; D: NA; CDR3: CSAGISGSTDTQYF; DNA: TGCAGCGCCGGGATCTCTGGGAGCACAGATACGCAGTATTTT
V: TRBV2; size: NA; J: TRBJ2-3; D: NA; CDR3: CASSEGGGVTDTQYF; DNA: TGTGCCAGCAGTGAAGGGGGGGGCGTAACAGATACGCAGTATTTT
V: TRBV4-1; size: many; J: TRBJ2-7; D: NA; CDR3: CASSHGVGSSYEQYF; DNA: TGCGCCAGCAGCCATGGAGTAGGGAGCTCCTACGAGCAGTACTTC
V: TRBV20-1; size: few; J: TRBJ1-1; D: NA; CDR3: CSAEPREKVVRAFF; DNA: TGCAGTGCAGAGCCTAGAGAAAAGGTAGTGAGAGCTTTCTTT
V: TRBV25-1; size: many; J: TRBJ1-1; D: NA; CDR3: CASSDHPNREGTEAFF; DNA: TGTGCCAGCAGTGATCACCCGAACAGGGAAGGCACTGAAGCTTTCTTT
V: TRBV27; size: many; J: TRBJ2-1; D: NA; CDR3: CASSQTGLGEQFF; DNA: TGTGCCAGTTCTCAAACAGGGCTGGGTGAGCAGTTCTTC
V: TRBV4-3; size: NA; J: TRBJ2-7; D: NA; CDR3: CASSQDPSAGREQYF; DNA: TGCGCCAGCAGCCAAGATCCTTCGGCGGGGAGGGAGCAGTACTTC
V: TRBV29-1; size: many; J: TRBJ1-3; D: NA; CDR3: CSGGTGIGPGNTIYF; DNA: TGCAGCGGCGGAACGGGGATCGGGCCTGGAAACACCATATATTTT
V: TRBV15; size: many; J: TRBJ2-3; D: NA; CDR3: CATSRYTGLASTDTQYF; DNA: TGTGCCACCAGCAGATACACCGGACTCGCTAGCACAGATACGCAGTATTTT
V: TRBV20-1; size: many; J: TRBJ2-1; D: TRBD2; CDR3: CSARDGTSGVNEQFF; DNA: TGCAGTGCTAGAGATGGAACTAGCGGGGTCAATGAGCAGTTCTTC
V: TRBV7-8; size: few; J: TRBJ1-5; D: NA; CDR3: CASSLKGSTNAPYQPQHF; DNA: TGTGCCAGCAGCTTAAAAGGCTCTACTAACGCTCCTTATCAGCCCCAGCATTTT
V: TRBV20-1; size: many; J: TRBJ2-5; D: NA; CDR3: CSARDPDILQETQYF; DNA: TGCAGTGCTAGAGACCCCGACATACTCCAAGAGACCCAGTACTTC
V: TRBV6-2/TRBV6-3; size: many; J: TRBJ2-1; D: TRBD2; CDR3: CASTPSGSDEQFF; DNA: TGTGCCAGCACCCCCAGCGGGAGTGATGAGCAGTTCTTC
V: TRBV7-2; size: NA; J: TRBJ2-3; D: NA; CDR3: CASIPGPGMDTQYF; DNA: TGTGCCAGCATCCCCGGGCCAGGGATGGATACGCAGTATTTT
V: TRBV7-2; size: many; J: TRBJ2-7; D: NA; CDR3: CASRKGGVREQYF; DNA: TGTGCCAGCAGAAAGGGAGGTGTTAGGGAGCAGTACTTC
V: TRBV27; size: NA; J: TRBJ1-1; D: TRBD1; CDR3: CASSKGRDRGLYNTEAFF; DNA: TGTGCCAGCAGTAAAGGCCGGGACAGGGGGCTCTATAACACTGAAGCTTTCTTT
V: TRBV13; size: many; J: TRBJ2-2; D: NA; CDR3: CASSFQGLRNTGELFF; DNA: TGTGCCAGCAGCTTCCAGGGACTTAGAAACACCGGGGAGCTGTTTTTT
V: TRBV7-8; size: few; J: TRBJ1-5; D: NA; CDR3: CASSLARARADQPQHF; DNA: TGTGCCAGCAGCTTAGCCCGAGCCAGGGCGGATCAGCCCCAGCATTTT
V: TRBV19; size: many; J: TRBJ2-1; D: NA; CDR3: CASSIEVESNEQFF; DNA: TGTGCCAGTAGTATAGAGGTAGAAAGTAATGAGCAGTTCTTC
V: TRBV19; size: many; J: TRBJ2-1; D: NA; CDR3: CASSINGGASYNEQFF; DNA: TGTGCCAGTAGTATAAATGGTGGGGCATCCTACAATGAGCAGTTCTTC